This T cell receptor (beta chain) was recovered during a study of T cell responses to AZD1222 COVID-19 vaccine. This clone was observed a single time. Its antigen remains unidentified. Data came from immunoSEQ multiplex PCR; TCRdb stores just in-frame clones and leaves some out. The sample has about 64,000 clones; 85% to 95% are singletons. General study points: Once two AZD1222 doses were given, Spike-specific TCR breadth and depth went up.

The CDR3 has 14 residues. V was cut by 5 bases and J by 6 bases, with 14 bases left in between. Germline-derived CDR1 and CDR2 are SGHAT and FQNNGV. The chain employs TRBV11-2 and TRBJ1-3; D not certain. Sequencing was performed on peripheral blood, taken 28 days after the second dose of the MenACWY control vaccine. The TCR originated in an adult who received the MenACWY meningococcal vaccine as a control. The CDR3 spells CASSRPGRTNTIYF. The CDR3 DNA reads TGTGCCAGCAGCCGCCCGGGAAGGACAAACACCATATATTTT.